This T cell receptor (beta chain) was found in a study of T cell responses to AZD1222 COVID-19 vaccine. Across the whole study: Whether given at about 4 or about 12 weeks, second doses were pooled.

The study's findings and limits: Donor demographics were predominantly white British with a female majority; clonal diversity may be underestimated.

Only in-frame clones appear in the TCRdb table, and some are missing; sequencing was by immunoSEQ multiplex PCR. The table shows approximately 120,000 clones, with roughly nine tenths occurring only once. Looked up from germline, CDR1 is MNHEY and CDR2 is SMNVEV (reference sequence). There are 12 residues in the CDR3. V lost 7 bases and J lost 3, with 10 bases in between. This clone came up once. Its matching antigen is unknown. The source is an adult in good health. The rearrangement links TRBV27 to TRBJ2-7; D gene uncertain. Sequencing used peripheral blood, obtained on day 0 of AZD1222 vaccination. CDR3 in DNA: TGTGCCAGCACCCGGGTGGGCTACGAGCAGTACTTC. Protein sequence: CASTRVGYEQYF.